The rows below give T cell receptor beta chains drawn from one sample of a study of T cell repertoires in cytomegalovirus infection. From the reads, TCRdb called clonotypes with MiXCR, one entry per CDR3 protein. The table includes roughly 230,000 distinct CDR3 sequences, around 15% detected once. The sequenced material came from CD8+ T cells from PBMCs. The receptors shown here come from a human donor in good health (CMV status not recorded). Some clones in this sample may be carry-over from other donors' samples. CDR3s include the opening cysteine and the closing phenylalanine or tryptophan. Fields, in order: V gene, CDR3 protein.

V: TRBV14; CDR3: CASSHLEPRLTGELFF
V: TRBV11-2; CDR3: CASSSHRGPRSYEQYF
V: TRBV5-6; CDR3: CASSVQPDSNQPQHF
V: TRBV6-6; CDR3: CASFSGTGNPKPQHF
V: TRBV4-1; CDR3: CASSYPSGSGMNTQYF
V: TRBV10-3; CDR3: CAISESTGSNQPQHF
V: TRBV7-2; CDR3: CASSPQGDPYGYTF
V: TRBV28; CDR3: CASSYRELGEQYF
V: TRBV7-2; CDR3: CASSLPRGRYEQFF
V: TRBV7-9; CDR3: CASSLAQGKNEKLFF
V: TRBV12-3/TRBV12-4; CDR3: CASSDGSWNQPQHF
V: TRBV20-1; CDR3: CSARDSGESTNEKLFF
V: TRBV12-3/TRBV12-4; CDR3: CASIQSSGNTIYF
V: TRBV6-2/TRBV6-3; CDR3: CASSYVPGVYEQYF
V: TRBV28; CDR3: CASSLTAAYEQYF
V: TRBV12-3/TRBV12-4; CDR3: CASSDDRPTQETQYF
V: TRBV7-2; CDR3: CASSLGMVGGSRRDTQYF
V: TRBV19; CDR3: CASSTPGHGETQYF
V: TRBV2; CDR3: CASSEGDSGSPLHF
V: TRBV12-3/TRBV12-4; CDR3: CASSLKQGAYLYEQYF
V: TRBV7-9; CDR3: CASSLIPTGRSYEQYF
V: TRBV2; CDR3: CASSGGLTEAFF
V: TRBV6-2/TRBV6-3; CDR3: CASSSSTGELFF
V: TRBV9; CDR3: CASSVGGRLNEQYF
V: TRBV27; CDR3: CASSLAGAPTGELFF
V: TRBV7-7; CDR3: CASSPYGGPDGYTF
V: TRBV13; CDR3: CASSPQMGATSTDTQYF
V: TRBV7-9; CDR3: CASSYSEGLRRETQYF
V: TRBV13; CDR3: CASSSSRLAGAEQFF
V: TRBV12-3/TRBV12-4; CDR3: CASSFGRDSEQFF
V: TRBV7-9; CDR3: CASSGIENEQFF
V: TRBV7-3; CDR3: CASRIGGPNTEAFF
V: TRBV6-5; CDR3: CASSETGAATNEKLFF
V: TRBV7-6; CDR3: CASSLGESNTEAFF
V: TRBV4-1; CDR3: CASSQAPPGLAGGSSSYNEQFF
V: TRBV9; CDR3: CASLDRVRGYTF
V: TRBV7-2; CDR3: CASSFGQGALYEQYF
V: TRBV20-1; CDR3: CSARVGTGPNSPLHF
V: TRBV4-1; CDR3: CASSQEDSGAYEQYF
V: TRBV7-2; CDR3: CASSSSGGASDTQYF